The sequence of this T cell receptor beta chain was determined in a study of T cell repertoires in cytomegalovirus infection. On the study more broadly: CMV epitopes in the study were HLA-C-restricted (recently identified) and HLA-B-restricted (well studied). Through public TCR beta signatures, both CMV infection and matching HLA type were indicated.

This clonotype appeared many times. Antigen unknown. TCRdb itself ran the reads through MiXCR, one entry per CDR3 protein. There are under 150,000 distinct CDR3 sequences in the sample; 30% occur only once, and less than 45% lies in the top ten. Trimming left V 0 bases short and J 0 bases short, with 12 bases between. Germline CDR1 reads SGHTA; CDR2 reads FQGNSA. The CDR3 sequence is 18 residues long. Study-wide results and caveats: Summed frequency of shared TCR beta families picked out CMV carriers who also had the relevant HLA. The study found HLA-C-restricted CMV-specific TCR beta clonotypes dominating the ex vivo response.

The V gene is TRBV7-2, the J gene TRBJ1-6; no clear D gene. The receptor was isolated from a human donor in good health (CMV status not recorded). Some clones in this sample may be carry-over from other donors' samples. The sequences come from CD8+ T cells from cultured PBMCs, collected from culture after CMV antigen stimulation. CDR3 in amino acids: CASSLALSLYSYNSPLHF. The DNA for the CDR3 is TGTGCCAGCAGCTTAGCATTGTCACTATACTCCTATAATTCACCCCTCCACTTT.